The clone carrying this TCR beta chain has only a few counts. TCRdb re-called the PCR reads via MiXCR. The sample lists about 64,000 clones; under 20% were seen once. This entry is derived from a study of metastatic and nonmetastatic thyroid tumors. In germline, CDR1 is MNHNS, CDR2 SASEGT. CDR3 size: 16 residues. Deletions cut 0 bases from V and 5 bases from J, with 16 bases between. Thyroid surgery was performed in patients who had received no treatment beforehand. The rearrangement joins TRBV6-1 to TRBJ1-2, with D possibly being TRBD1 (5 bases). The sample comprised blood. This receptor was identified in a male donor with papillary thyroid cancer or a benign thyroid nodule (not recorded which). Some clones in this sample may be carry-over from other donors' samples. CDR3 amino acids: CASSEALFQGLYGYTF. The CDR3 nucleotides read TGTGCCAGCAGTGAAGCGCTTTTTCAGGGTCTGTATGGCTACACCTTC.